This T cell receptor (beta chain) was recorded in a study of control samples from healthy donors and cancer patients. Sequencing was performed with immunoSEQ multiplex PCR; in TCRdb, only in-frame clones are kept and a portion is missing. Of under 70,000 clones in the sample, nearly 90% were seen once. The sequence derives from a man in his fifties or sixties in good health. Sequenced: blood.

CDR3 bases: TGTGCCAGCAGCTTGCCGGGTGGCAATGAGCAGTTCTTC. Translated: CASSLPGGNEQFF. The chain is built from TRBV11-3 and TRBJ2-1, with D hard to call. In germline, CDR1 is SGHNT, CDR2 YENEEA. This CDR3 is 13 amino acids long. V gave up 3 bases and J gave up 6 bases, with 9 bases separating them.